The sequence of this TCR beta chain was determined in a study of T cells after yellow fever vaccination. TCRdb reprocessed the 5' RACE reads with MiXCR, giving one entry per CDR3 protein. The sample has more than 350,000 distinct CDR3 sequences, under 14% seen once. The specimen comprised PBMCs, sampled on the day of the first yellow fever vaccination. The clonotype was recovered from a man between 18 and 35 years old who received the YFV17D yellow fever vaccine.

In DNA form, the CDR3 reads TGTGCCAGCCGAGGACAAGACCCTGGGGGTGAGCAGTTCTTC. Translated, it gives CASRGQDPGGEQFF. The chain links TRBV19 to TRBJ2-1; D is tentatively TRBD1 or TRBD2 (5 bases each). The CDR3 has 14 amino acids. Trimming cost V 9 bases and J 9 bases, with 21 bases left between them. CDR1 LNHDA and CDR2 SQIVND come from the germline V gene (reference sequence).